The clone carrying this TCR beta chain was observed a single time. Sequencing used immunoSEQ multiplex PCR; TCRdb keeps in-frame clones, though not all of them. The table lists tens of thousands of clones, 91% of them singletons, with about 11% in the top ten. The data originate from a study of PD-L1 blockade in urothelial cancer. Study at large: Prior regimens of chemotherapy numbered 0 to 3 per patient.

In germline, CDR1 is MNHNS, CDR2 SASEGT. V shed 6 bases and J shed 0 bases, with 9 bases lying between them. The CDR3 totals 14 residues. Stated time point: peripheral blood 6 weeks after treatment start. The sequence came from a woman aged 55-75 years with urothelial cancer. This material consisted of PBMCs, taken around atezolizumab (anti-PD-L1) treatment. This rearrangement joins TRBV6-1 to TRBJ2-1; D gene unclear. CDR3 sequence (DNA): TGTGCCAGCAGACATTCCCGCTCCTACAATGAGCAGTTCTTC. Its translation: CASRHSRSYNEQFF.